The 3 T cell receptor beta chains below come from one sample, sequenced in a study of PD-1 blockade in classical Hodgkin lymphoma. Assay: immunoSEQ multiplex PCR; the TCRdb copy retains only in-frame clones and omits some. The table has 27,000 or so clones, 55% to 85% seen once. The time point was: cycle 4 day 1 (C4D1), after more than 5 weeks of nivolumab. Each and every patient relapsed after autologous stem cell transplantation, and patients got differing brentuximab vedotin exposure. Sequenced here: peripheral blood mononuclear cells (PBMCs), sampled before the fourth cycle of nivolumab. These receptors came from a human donor with classical Hodgkin lymphoma.

The chain links TRBV5-4 to TRBJ2-3; D is tentatively TRBD1 or TRBD2 (5 bases each). This CDR3 comprises 14 residues. Germline CDR1 is SGHNT and CDR2 is YYREEE (reference sequence). Trimming removed 3 bases at V and 1 base at J, with 9 bases between. The DNA for the CDR3 is TGTGCCAGCAGCTCGGGACCACGCACAGATACGCAGTATTTT. Translating it yields CASSSGPRTDTQYF.

The CDR3 loop is CASSSGTGTYEQYF. For the CDR3, the DNA is TGTGCCAGCAGTTCCGGGACAGGGACTTACGAGCAGTACTTC. This chain links TRBV28 with TRBJ2-7; TRBD1 agrees at 9 bases. Germline V CDR1 and CDR2: MDHEN, SYDVKM. The CDR3 is made up of 14 amino acids. After removal of 4 bases from V and 4 bases from J, the junction contained 5 bases not matched to a gene.

The chain employs TRBV27 and TRBJ1-5; 11 bases align to TRBD1. The germline gives CDR1 MNHEY, CDR2 SMNVEV (reference sequence). The CDR3 extends over 14 amino acids. Trimming removed 6 bases from V and 6 bases from J; junction bases left unmatched: 4. The CDR3 sequence: CASRRTGGFQPQHF. The CDR3 region has the DNA TGTGCCAGCAGGAGGACAGGGGGCTTTCAGCCCCAGCATTTT.